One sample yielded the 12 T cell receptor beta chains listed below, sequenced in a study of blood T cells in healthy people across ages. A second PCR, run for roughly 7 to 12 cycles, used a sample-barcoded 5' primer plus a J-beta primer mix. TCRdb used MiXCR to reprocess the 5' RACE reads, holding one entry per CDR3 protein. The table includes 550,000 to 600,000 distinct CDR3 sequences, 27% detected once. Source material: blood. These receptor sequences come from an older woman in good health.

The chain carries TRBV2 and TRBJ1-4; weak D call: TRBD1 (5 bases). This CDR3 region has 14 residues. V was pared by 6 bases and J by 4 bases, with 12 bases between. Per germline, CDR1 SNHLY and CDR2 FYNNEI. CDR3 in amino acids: CASRIRQSNEKLFF. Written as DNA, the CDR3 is TGTGCCAGCAGAATCCGACAGAGTAATGAAAAACTGTTTTTT.

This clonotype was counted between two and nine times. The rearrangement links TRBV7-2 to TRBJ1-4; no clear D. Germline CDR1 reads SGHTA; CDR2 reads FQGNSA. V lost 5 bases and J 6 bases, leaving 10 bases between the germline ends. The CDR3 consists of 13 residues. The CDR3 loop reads CASSQSTDEKLFF. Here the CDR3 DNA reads TGTGCCAGCAGCCAATCGACGGATGAAAAACTGTTTTTT.

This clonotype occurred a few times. DNA for the CDR3: TGCAGCGGAGTGTGGGGACAGGGTTTCCACGAGCAGTACTTC. It translates to CSGVWGQGFHEQYF. The chain recombines TRBV29-1 with TRBJ2-7, with TRBD1 identical over 9 bases. The CDR3 has 14 residues. Germline loops: CDR1 SQVTM, CDR2 ANQGSEA. V was clipped by 7 bases and J by 5 bases; unmatched bases: 12.

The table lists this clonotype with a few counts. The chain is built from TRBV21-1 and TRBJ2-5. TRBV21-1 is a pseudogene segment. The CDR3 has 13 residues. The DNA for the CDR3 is TGTGCCAGCAGCAGGAGTGTACAAGAGACCCAGTACTTC. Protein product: CASSRSVQETQYF.

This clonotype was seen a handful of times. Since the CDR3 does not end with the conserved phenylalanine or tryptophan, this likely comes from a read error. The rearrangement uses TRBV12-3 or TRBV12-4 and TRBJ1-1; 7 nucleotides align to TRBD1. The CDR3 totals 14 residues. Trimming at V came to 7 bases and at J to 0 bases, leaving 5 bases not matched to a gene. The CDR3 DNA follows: TGTGCCAGCACCTCAACAGGGGTGAACACTGAAGCTTTCCTT. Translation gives CASTSTGVNTEAFL.

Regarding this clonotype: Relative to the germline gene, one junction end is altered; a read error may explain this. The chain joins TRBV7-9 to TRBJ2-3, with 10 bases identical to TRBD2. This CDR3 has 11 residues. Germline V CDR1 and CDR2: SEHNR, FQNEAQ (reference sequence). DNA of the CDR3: TGTGCCAGCAGCTCGGGACTAGCGAAGGATTTT. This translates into CASSSGLAKDF.

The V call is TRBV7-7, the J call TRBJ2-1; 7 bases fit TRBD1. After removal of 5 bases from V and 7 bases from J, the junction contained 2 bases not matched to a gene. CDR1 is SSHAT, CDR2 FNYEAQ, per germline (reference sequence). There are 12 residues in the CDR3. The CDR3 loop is CASSRDRNEQFF. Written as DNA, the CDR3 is TGTGCCAGCAGCCGGGACAGAAATGAGCAGTTCTTC.

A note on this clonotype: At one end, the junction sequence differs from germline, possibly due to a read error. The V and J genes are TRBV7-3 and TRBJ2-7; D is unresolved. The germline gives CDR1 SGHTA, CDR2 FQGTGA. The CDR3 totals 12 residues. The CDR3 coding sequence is TGTGCCAGCAGCTCAATGGCAGGCAGTCCAACCTTC. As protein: CASSSMAGSPTF.

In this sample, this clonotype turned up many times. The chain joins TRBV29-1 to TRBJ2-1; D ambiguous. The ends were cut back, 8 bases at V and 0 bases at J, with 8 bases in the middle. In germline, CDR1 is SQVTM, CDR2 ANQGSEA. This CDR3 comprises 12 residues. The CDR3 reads CSSGDSYNEQFF. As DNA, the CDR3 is TGCAGCTCAGGTGACTCCTACAATGAGCAGTTCTTC.

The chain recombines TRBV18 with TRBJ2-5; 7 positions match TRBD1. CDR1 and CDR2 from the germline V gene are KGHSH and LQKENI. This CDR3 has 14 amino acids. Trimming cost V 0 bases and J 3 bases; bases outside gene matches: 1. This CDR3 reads CASSPPGTEETQYF. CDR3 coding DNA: TGTGCCAGCTCACCACCGGGGACAGAAGAGACCCAGTACTTC.

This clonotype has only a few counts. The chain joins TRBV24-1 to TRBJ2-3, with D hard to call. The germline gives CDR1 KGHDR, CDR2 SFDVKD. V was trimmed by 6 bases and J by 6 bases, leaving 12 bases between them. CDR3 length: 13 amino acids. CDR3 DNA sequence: TGTGCCACCAGTAGGTCCCCGCGGGATACGCAGTATTTT. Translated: CATSRSPRDTQYF.

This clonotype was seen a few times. For the CDR3, the DNA is TGCAGTGCTAGCAACAGCGGCAGGGGGGCAGATACGCAGTATTTT. This encodes CSASNSGRGADTQYF. The rearrangement links TRBV20-1 to TRBJ2-3; D possibly corresponds to TRBD1 (7 bases). V shed 3 bases and J shed 4 bases, with 17 bases lying between them. CDR1 and CDR2 (germline): DFQATT, SNEGSKA (reference sequence). The CDR3 runs to 15 residues.